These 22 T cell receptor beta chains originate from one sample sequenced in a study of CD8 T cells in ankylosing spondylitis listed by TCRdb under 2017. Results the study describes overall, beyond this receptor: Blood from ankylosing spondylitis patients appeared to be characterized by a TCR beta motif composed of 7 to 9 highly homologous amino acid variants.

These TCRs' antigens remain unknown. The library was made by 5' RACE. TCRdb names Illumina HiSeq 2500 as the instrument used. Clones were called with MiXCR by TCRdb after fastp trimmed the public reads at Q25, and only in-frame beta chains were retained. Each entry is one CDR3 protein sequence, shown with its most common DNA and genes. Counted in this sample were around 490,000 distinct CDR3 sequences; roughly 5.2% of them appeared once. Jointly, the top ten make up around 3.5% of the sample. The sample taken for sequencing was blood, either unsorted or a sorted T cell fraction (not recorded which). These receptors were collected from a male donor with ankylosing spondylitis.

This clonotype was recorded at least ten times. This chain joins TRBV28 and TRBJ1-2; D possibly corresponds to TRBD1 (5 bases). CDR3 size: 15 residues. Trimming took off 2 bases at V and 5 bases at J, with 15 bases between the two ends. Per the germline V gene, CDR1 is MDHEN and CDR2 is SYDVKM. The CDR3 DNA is TGTGCCAGCAGTTTAGAGGGGACCGGCGGTTATGGCTACACCTTC. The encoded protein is CASSLEGTGGYGYTF.

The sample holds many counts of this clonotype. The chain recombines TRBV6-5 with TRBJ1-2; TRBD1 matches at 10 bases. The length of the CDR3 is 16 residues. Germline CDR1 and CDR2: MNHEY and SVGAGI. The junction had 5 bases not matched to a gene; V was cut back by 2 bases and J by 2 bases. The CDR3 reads CASSYTGQGGNYGYTF. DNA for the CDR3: TGTGCCAGCAGTTACACAGGACAGGGGGGGAACTATGGCTACACCTTC.

The CDR3 reads CASSVDGGGAGEQFF. CDR3 coding DNA: TGTGCCAGCAGCGTAGATGGCGGGGGGGCCGGGGAGCAGTTCTTC. The chain recombines TRBV9 with TRBJ2-1; 9 bases match TRBD2. The CDR3 runs to 15 residues. The ends lost 0 bases at V and 10 bases at J; junction bases unmatched: 8. CDR1 SGDLS and CDR2 YYNGEE come from the germline V gene.

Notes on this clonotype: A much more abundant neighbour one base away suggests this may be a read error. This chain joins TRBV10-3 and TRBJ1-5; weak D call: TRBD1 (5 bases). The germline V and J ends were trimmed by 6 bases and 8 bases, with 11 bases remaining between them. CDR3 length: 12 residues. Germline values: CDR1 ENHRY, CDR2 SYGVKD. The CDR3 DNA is TGTGCCATCAGGGACACCGATGAGCCCCAGCATTTT. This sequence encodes CAIRDTDEPQHF.

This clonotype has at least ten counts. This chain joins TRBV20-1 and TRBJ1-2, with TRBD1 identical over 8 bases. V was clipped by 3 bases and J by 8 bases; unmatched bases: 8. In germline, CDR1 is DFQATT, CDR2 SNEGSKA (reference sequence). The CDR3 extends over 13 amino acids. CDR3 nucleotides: TGCAGTGCTAGTCGGCAGGGGGCTGGGGGCTACACCTTC. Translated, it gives CSASRQGAGGYTF.

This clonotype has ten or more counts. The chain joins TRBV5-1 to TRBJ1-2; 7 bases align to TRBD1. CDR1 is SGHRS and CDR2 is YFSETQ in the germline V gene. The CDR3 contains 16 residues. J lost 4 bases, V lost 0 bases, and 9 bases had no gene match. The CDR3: CASSLGYRGSGYGYTF. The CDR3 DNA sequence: TGCGCCAGCAGCTTGGGATACAGGGGTTCCGGCTATGGCTACACCTTC.

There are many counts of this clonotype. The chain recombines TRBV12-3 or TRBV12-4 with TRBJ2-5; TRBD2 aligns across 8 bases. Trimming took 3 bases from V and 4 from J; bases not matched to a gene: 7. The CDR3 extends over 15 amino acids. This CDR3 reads CASSFGTRTGETQYF. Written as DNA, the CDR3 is TGTGCCAGCAGTTTCGGGACTAGGACTGGAGAGACCCAGTACTTC.

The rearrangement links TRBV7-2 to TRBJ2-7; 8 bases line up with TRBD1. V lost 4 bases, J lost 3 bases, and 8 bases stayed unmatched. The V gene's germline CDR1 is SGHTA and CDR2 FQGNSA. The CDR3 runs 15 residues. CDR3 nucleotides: TGTGCCAGCAGCTCCGGGACAGGTCCTTACTACGAGCAGTACTTC. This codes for CASSSGTGPYYEQYF. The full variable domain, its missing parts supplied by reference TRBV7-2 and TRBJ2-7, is GAGVSQSPSNKVTEKGKDVELRCDPISGHTALYWYRQSLGQGLEFLIYFQGNSAPDKSGLPSDRFSAERTGGSVSTLTIQRTQQEDSAVYLCASSSGTGPYYEQYFGPGTRLTVT.

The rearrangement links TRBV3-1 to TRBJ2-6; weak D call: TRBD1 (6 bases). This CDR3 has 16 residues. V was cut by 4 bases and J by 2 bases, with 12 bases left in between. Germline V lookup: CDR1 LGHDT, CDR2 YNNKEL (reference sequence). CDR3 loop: CASSPWTVTGANVLTF. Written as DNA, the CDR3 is TGTGCCAGCAGCCCATGGACAGTAACTGGGGCCAACGTCCTGACTTTC.

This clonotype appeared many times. This CDR3 is CASSAAGTGETGELFF. CDR3 nucleotides: TGCGCCAGCAGCGCGGCCGGGACAGGGGAAACCGGGGAGCTGTTTTTT. V and J are TRBV5-1 and TRBJ2-2, with 10 bases lining up with TRBD1. The length of the CDR3 is 16 residues. The V gene's germline CDR1 is SGHRS and CDR2 YFSETQ. V dropped 4 bases and J dropped 5; count of bases not matched to a gene: 8.

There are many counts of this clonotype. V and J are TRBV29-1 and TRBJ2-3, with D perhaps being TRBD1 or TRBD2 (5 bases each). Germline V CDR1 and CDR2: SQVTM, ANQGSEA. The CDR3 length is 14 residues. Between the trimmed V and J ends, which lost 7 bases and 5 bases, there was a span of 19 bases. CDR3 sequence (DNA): TGCAGCGCTGAGAGGGCCAGGGCTGTAGATACGCAGTATTTT. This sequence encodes CSAERARAVDTQYF.

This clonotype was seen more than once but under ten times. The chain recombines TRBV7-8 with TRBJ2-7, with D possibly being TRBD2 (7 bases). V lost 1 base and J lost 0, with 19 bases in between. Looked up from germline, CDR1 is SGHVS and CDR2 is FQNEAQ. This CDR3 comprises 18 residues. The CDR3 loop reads CASSLVEIRGGLSYEQYF. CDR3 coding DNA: TGTGCCAGCAGCTTAGTAGAAATCCGCGGGGGCCTCTCCTACGAGCAGTACTTC.

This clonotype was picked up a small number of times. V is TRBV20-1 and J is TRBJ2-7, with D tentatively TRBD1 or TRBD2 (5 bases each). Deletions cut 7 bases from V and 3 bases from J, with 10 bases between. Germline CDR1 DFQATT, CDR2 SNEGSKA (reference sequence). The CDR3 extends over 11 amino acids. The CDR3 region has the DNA TGCAGTGACCGGGGCGACTACGAGCAGTACTTC. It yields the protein CSDRGDYEQYF.

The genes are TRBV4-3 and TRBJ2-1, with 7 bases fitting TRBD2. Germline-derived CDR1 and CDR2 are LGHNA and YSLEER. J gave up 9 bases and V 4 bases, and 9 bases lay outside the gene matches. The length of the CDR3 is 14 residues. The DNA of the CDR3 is TGCGCCAGCAGCCGCCTGACCGGGACTACTGAGCAGTTCTTC. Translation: CASSRLTGTTEQFF.

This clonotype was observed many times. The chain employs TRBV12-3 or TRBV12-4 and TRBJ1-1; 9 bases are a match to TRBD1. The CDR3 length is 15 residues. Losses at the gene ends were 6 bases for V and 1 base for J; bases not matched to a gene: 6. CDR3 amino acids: CASRLGQGGNTEAFF. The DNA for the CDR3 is TGTGCCAGCAGGCTGGGACAGGGAGGGAACACTGAAGCTTTCTTT.

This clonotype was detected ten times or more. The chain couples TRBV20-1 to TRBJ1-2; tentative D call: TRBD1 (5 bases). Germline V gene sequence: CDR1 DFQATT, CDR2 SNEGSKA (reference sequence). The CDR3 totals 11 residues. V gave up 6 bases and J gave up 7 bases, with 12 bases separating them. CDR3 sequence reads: CSATLRGGYTF. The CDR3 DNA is TGCAGTGCAACACTAAGGGGTGGCTACACCTTC.

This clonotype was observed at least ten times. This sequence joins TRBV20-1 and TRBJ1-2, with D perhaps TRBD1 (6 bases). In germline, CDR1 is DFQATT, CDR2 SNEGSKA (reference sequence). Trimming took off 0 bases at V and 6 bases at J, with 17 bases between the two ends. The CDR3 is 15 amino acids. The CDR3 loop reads CSARDPGGRGHGYTF. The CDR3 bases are TGCAGTGCTAGAGATCCTGGGGGCAGAGGGCATGGCTACACCTTC.

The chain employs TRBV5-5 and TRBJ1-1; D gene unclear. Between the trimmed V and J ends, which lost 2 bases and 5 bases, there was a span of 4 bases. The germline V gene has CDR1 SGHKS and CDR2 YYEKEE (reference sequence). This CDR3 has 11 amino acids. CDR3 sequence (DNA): TGTGCCAGCAGCTTTTGGACTGAAGCTTTCTTT. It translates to CASSFWTEAFF.

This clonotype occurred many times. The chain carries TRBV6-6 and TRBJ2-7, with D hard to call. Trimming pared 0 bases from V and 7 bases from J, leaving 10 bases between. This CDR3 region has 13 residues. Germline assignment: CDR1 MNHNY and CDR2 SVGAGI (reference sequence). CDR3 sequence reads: CASSYSMVSEQYF. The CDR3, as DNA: TGTGCCAGCAGTTACTCGATGGTTAGTGAGCAGTACTTC.

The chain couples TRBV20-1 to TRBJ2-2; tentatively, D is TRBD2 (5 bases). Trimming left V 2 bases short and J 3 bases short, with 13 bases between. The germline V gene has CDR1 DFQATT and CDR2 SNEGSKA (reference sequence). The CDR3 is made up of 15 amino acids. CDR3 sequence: CSARIQVRDTGELFF. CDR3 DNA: TGCAGTGCTAGAATCCAGGTGAGGGACACCGGGGAGCTGTTTTTT.

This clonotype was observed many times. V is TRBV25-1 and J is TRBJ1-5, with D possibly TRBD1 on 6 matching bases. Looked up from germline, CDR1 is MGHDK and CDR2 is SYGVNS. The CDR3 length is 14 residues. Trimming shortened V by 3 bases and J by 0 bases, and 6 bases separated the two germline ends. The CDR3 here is CASSETGSNQPQHF. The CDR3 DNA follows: TGTGCCAGCAGTGAGACAGGTAGCAATCAGCCCCAGCATTTT.

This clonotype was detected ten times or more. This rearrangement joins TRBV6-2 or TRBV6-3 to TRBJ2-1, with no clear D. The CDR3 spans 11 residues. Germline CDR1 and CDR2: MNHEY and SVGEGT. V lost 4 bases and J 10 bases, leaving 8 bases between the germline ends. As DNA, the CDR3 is TGTGCCAGCAGTTTCTTCAGCGAGCAGTTCTTC. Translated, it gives CASSFFSEQFF.